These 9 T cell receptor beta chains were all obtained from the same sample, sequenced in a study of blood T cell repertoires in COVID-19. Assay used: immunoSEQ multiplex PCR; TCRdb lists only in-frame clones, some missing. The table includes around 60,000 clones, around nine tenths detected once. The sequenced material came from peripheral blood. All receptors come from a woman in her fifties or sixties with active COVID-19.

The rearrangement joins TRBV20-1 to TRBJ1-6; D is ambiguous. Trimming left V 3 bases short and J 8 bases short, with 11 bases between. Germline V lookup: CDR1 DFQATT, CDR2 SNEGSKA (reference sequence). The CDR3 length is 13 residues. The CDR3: CSASGDGDSPLHF. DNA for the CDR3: TGCAGTGCTAGTGGTGACGGAGATTCACCCCTCCACTTT.

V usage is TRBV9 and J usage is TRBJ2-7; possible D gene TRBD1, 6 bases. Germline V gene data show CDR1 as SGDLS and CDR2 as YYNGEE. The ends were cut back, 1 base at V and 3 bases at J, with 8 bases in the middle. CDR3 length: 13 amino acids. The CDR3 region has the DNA TGTGCCAGCAGCGTACAACAGGGCTACGAGCAGTACTTC. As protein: CASSVQQGYEQYF.

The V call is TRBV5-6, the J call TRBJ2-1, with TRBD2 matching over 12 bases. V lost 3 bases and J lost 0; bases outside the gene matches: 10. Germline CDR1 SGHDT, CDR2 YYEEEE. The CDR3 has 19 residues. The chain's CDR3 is CASSSLAGGLLSSYNEQFF. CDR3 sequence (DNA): TGTGCCAGCAGCTCACTAGCGGGGGGCCTCCTGAGCTCCTACAATGAGCAGTTCTTC.

The chain's CDR3 is CASSLGRGTGETQYF. CDR3 nucleotide sequence: TGCGCCAGCAGCTTGGGACGCGGGACAGGAGAGACCCAGTACTTC. This sequence joins TRBV5-1 and TRBJ2-5; 8 positions match TRBD1. The V and J ends lost 0 bases and 4 bases, in that order; junction bases with no gene match: 5. This CDR3 contains 15 residues. Germline values: CDR1 SGHRS, CDR2 YFSETQ.

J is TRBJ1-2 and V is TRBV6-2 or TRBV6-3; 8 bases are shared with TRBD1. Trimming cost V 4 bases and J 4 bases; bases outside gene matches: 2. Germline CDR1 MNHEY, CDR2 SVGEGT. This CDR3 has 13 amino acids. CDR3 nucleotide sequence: TGTGCCAGCAGTTCAGGGGGCGGCTATGGCTACACCTTC. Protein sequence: CASSSGGGYGYTF.

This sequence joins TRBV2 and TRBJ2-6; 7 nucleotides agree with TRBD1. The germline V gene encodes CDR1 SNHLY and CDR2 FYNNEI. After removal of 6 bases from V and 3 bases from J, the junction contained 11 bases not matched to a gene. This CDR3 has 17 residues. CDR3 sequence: CASRRPGGSSGANVLTF. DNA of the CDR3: TGTGCCAGCAGGAGGCCAGGGGGTTCGAGTGGGGCCAACGTCCTGACTTTC.

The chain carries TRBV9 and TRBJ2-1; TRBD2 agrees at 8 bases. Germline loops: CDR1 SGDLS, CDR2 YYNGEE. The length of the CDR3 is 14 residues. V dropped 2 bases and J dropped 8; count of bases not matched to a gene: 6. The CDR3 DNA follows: TGTGCCAGCAGCGTTCGGACTAGCCTGGATGAGCAGTTCTTC. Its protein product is CASSVRTSLDEQFF. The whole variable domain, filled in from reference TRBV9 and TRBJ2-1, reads DSGVTQTPKHLITATGQRVTLRCSPRSGDLSVYWYQQSLDQGLQFLIQYYNGEERAKGNILERFSAQQFPDLHSELNLSSLELGDSALYFCASSVRTSLDEQFFGPGTRLTVL.

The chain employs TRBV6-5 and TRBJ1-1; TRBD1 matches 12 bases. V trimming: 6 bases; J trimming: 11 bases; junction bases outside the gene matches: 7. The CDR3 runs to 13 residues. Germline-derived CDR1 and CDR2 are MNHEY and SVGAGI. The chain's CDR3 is CASRGTGGVGAFF. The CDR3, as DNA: TGTGCCAGCAGAGGGACAGGGGGCGTTGGGGCTTTCTTT.

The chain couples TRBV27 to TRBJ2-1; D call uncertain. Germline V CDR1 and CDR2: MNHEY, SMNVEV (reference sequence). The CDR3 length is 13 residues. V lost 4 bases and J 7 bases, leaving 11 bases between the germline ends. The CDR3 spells CASSSQTRNEQFF. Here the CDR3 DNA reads TGTGCCAGCAGTTCACAGACCCGAAATGAGCAGTTCTTC.